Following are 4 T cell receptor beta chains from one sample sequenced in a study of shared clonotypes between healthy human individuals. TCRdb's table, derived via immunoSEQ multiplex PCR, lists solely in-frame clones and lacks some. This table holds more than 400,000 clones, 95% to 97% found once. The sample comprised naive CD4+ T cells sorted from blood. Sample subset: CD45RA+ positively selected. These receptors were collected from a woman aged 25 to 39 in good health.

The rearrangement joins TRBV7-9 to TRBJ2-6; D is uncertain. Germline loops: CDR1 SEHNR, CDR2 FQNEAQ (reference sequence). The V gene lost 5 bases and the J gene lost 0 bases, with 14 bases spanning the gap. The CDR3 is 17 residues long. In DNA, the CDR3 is TGTGCCAGCAGCCCAAAAGGGTTGAGCTCTGGGGCCAACGTCCTGACTTTC. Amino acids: CASSPKGLSSGANVLTF.

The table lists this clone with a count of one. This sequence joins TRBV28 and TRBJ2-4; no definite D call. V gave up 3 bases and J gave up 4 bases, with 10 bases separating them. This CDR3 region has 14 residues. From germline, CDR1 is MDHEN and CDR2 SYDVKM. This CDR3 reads CASSLRQPKNIQYF. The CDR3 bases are TGTGCCAGCAGTTTGAGGCAGCCAAAAAACATTCAGTACTTC. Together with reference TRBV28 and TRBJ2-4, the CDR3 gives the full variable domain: DVKVTQSSRYLVKRTGEKVFLECVQDMDHENMFWYRQDPGLGLRLIYFSYDVKMKEKGDIPEGYSVSREKKERFSLILESASTNQTSMYLCASSLRQPKNIQYFGAGTRLSVL.

CDR3 bases: TGCGCCAGCAGCTTGGCCCAAAATGAAAAACTGTTTTTT. This codes for CASSLAQNEKLFF. The chain combines TRBV5-1 with TRBJ1-4; D gene ambiguous. CDR1 is SGHRS, CDR2 YFSETQ, per germline. Trimming cost V 0 bases and J 5 bases, with 5 bases left between them. The length of the CDR3 is 13 residues.

CDR3 residues: CASSGGSSYNEQFF. CDR3 in DNA: TGTGCCAGCAGTGGCGGGTCCTCCTACAATGAGCAGTTCTTC. The chain is built from TRBV6-1 and TRBJ2-1; TRBD2 might be the D (5 bases). This CDR3 is 14 amino acids long. Trimming took 4 bases from V and 0 from J, leaving 7 bases between them. The V gene's germline CDR1 is MNHNS and CDR2 SASEGT.